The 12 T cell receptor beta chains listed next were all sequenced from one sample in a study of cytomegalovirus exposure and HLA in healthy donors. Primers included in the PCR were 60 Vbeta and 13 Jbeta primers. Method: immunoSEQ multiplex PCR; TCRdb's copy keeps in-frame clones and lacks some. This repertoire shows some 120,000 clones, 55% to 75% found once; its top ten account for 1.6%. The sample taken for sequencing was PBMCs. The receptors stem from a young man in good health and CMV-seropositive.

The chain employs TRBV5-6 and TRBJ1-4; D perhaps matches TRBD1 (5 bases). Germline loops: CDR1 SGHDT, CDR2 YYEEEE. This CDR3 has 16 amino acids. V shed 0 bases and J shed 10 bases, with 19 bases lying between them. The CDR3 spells CASSLGPGLGRVKLFF. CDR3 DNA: TGTGCCAGCAGCTTGGGGCCGGGACTAGGCCGAGTAAAACTGTTTTTT.

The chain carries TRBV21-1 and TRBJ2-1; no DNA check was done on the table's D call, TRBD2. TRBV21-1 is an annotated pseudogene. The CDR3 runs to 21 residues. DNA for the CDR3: TGTGCCAGCAGCAAAGAAACGGCCGCGGCGGGATCCCAAAAAACCAACAATGAGCAGTTCTTC. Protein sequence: CASSKETAAAGSQKTNNEQFF.

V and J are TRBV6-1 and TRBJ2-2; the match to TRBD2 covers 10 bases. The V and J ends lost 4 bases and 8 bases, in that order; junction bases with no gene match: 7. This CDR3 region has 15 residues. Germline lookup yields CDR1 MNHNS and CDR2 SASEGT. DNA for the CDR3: TGTGCCAGCAGTGTTGAGCGGGAGGGCTGGGGGGAGCTGTTTTTT. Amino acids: CASSVEREGWGELFF.

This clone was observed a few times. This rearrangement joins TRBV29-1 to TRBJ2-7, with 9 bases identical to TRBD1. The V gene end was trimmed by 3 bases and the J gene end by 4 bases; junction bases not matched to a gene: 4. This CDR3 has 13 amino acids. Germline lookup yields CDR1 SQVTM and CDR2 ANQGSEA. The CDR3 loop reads CSVEGDRDYEQYF. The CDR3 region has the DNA TGCAGCGTTGAGGGGGACAGGGATTACGAGCAGTACTTC.

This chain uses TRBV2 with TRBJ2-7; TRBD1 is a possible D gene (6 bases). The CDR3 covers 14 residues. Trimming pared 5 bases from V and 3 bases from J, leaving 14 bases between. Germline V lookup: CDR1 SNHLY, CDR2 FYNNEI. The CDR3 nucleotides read TGTGCCAGCAGTCCGTCGGGACACCTCTACGAGCAGTACTTC. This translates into CASSPSGHLYEQYF.

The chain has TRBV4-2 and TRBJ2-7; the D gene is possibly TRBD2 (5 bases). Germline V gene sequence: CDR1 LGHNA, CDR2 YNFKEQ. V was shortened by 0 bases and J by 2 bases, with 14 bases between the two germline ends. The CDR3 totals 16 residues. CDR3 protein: CASSQEVMQEAYEQYF. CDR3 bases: TGTGCCAGCAGCCAAGAGGTGATGCAGGAGGCCTACGAGCAGTACTTC.

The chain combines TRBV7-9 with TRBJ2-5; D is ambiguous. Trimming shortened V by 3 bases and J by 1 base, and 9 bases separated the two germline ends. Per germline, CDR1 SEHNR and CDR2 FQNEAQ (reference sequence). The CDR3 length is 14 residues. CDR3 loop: CASSFLKVQETQYF. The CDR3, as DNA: TGTGCCAGCAGCTTCCTAAAAGTCCAAGAGACCCAGTACTTC. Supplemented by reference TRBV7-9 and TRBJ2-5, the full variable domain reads DTGVSQNPRHKITKRGQNVTFRCDPISEHNRLYWYRQTLGQGPEFLTYFQNEAQLEKSRLLSDRFSAERPKGSFSTLEIQRTEQGDSAMYLCASSFLKVQETQYFGPGTRLLVL.

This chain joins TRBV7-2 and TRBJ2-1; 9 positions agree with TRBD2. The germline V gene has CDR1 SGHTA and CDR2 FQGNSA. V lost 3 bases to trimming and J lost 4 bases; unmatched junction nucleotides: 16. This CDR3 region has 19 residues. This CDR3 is CASSFPLSPSGTSYNEQFF. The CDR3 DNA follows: TGTGCCAGCAGCTTCCCACTTTCGCCTAGCGGGACTTCATACAATGAGCAGTTCTTC.

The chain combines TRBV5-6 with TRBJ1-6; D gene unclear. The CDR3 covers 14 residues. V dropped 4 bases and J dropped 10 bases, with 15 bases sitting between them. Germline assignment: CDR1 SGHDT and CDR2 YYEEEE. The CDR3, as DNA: TGTGCCAGCAGCCGAGCTGGGCCTAGCTCACCCCTCCACTTT. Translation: CASSRAGPSSPLHF.

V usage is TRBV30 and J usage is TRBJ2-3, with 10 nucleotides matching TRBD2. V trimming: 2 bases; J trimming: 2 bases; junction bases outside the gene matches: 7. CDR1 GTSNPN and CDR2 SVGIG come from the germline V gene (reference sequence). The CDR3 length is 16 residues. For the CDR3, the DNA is TGTGCCTGGAGTAATCGACTAGCGGGTACCACAGATACGCAGTATTTT. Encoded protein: CAWSNRLAGTTDTQYF.

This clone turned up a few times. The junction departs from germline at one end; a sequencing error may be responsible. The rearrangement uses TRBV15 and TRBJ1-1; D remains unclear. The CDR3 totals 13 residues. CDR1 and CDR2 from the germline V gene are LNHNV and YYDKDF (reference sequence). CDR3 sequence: CAASTPLSLRAFF. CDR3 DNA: TGTGCCGCCAGCACCCCGTTGAGTTTGAGGGCTTTCTTT.

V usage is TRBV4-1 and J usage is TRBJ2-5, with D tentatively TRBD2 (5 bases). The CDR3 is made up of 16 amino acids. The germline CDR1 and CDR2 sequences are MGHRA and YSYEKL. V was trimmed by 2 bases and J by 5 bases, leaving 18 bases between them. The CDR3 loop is CASSQPGRSGGETQYF. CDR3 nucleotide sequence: TGCGCCAGCAGCCAACCAGGTCGCAGCGGTGGGGAGACCCAGTACTTC.